The 9 T cell receptor beta chains below all came from one sample that was sequenced in a study of graft-versus-host responses after intestinal transplantation. Profiled with immunoSEQ multiplex PCR; TCRdb holds only in-frame clones, not every one. The table lists about 24,000 clones, approximately 83% of them singletons. Sequenced here: PBMCs, sampled roughly 68 weeks after intestinal transplant. The receptor source for this set is a human patient who received an intestinal transplant, so some T cells may come from the graft donor.

The V call is TRBV28, the J call TRBJ1-5, with a possible D match to TRBD1 (5 bases). Trimming removed 4 bases at V and 4 bases at J, with 14 bases between. The CDR3 contains 15 residues. CDR1 is MDHEN and CDR2 is SYDVKM in the germline V gene. The CDR3 DNA is TGTGCCAGCAGTTCCGTGGGGGGGACGAATCAGCCCCAGCATTTT. As protein: CASSSVGGTNQPQHF.

This clone was counted once. The rearrangement uses TRBV6-1 and TRBJ1-5; tentatively, D is TRBD1 (6 bases). Trimming left V 6 bases short and J 7 bases short, with 19 bases between. The germline CDR1 and CDR2 sequences are MNHNS and SASEGT. CDR3 length: 15 amino acids. CDR3 sequence: CASSGQKGFRQPQHF. The CDR3 DNA sequence: TGTGCCAGCAGCGGACAGAAGGGCTTTAGGCAGCCCCAGCATTTT.

V usage is TRBV7-2 and J usage is TRBJ2-2, with 8 bases fitting TRBD1. Germline V gene data show CDR1 as SGHTA and CDR2 as FQGNSA. J was trimmed by 1 base and V by 6 bases; bases with no gene match: 7. There are 16 residues in the CDR3. This CDR3 reads CASRKPGTGNTGELFF. The CDR3 bases are TGTGCCAGCAGAAAGCCCGGGACAGGGAACACCGGGGAGCTGTTTTTT. Full variable domain (outside the CDR3, taken from reference TRBV7-2 and TRBJ2-2): GAGVSQSPSNKVTEKGKDVELRCDPISGHTALYWYRQSLGQGLEFLIYFQGNSAPDKSGLPSDRFSAERTGGSVSTLTIQRTQQEDSAVYLCASRKPGTGNTGELFFGEGSRLTVL.

This chain links TRBV6-6 with TRBJ1-2, with no clear D. Trimming shortened V by 6 bases and J by 0 bases, and 14 bases separated the two germline ends. Germline CDR1 and CDR2: MNHNY and SVGAGI (reference sequence). CDR3 length: 15 amino acids. The CDR3 DNA follows: TGTGCCAGCAGCGCCAGCGGGCCCTCTAACTATGGCTACACCTTC. It is translated as CASSASGPSNYGYTF.

The CDR3 region is CAWSLGNTIYF. In DNA form, the CDR3 reads TGTGCCTGGAGTCTGGGAAACACCATATATTTT. The J gene is TRBJ1-3, the V gene TRBV30; D uncertain. The CDR3 loop spans 11 amino acids. The V end was cut by 2 bases, the J end by 4 bases, with 3 bases between. Germline-derived CDR1 and CDR2 are GTSNPN and SVGIG (reference sequence).

The CDR3 region is CASSVRRDTGELFF. CDR3 coding DNA: TGTGCCAGCAGCGTTAGGAGGGACACCGGGGAGCTGTTTTTT. The V call is TRBV7-9, the J call TRBJ2-2; TRBD2 might be the D (6 bases). Deletions cut 5 bases from V and 3 bases from J, with 10 bases between. The length of the CDR3 is 14 residues. The V gene's germline CDR1 is SEHNR and CDR2 FQNEAQ (reference sequence).

The V call is TRBV12-1, the J call TRBJ2-5. TRBV12-1 is classified as a pseudogene. CDR3 length equals 11 residues. For the CDR3, the DNA is TGTGCCAGCCCCGAGACGGAGACCCAGTACTTC. This translates into CASPETETQYF.

The genes are TRBV27 and TRBJ2-6, with D hard to call. Trimming left V 6 bases short and J 1 base short, with 4 bases between. In germline, CDR1 is MNHEY, CDR2 SMNVEV (reference sequence). The CDR3 is 13 residues long. CDR3 coding DNA: TGTGCCAGCAGGGTTTCTGGGGCCAACGTCCTGACTTTC. Encoded protein: CASRVSGANVLTF.

The chain joins TRBV2 to TRBJ1-5; tentatively, D is TRBD1 (5 bases). Germline CDR1 SNHLY, CDR2 FYNNEI. This CDR3 region has 15 residues. V lost 8 bases and J lost 7, with 21 bases in between. For the CDR3, the DNA is TGTGCCAGCGGCCGGAGCGGGGGTGTAAGGCAGCCCCAGCATTTT. Protein product: CASGRSGGVRQPQHF.